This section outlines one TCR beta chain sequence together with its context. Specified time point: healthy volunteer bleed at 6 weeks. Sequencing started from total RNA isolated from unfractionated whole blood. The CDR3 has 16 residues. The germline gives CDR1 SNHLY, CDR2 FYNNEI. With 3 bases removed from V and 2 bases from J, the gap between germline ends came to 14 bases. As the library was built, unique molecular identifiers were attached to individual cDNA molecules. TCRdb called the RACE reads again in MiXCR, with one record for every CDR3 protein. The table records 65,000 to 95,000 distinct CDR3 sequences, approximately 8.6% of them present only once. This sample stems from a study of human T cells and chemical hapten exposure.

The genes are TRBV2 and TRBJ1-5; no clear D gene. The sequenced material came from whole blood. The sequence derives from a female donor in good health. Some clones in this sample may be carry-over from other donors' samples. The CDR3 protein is CASSDGPGVGNQPQHF. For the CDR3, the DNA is TGTGCCAGCAGTGATGGTCCTGGGGTAGGCAATCAGCCCCAGCATTTT. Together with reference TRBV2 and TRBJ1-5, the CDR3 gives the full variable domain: EPEVTQTPSHQVTQMGQEVILRCVPISNHLYFYWYRQILGQKVEFLVSFYNNEISEKSEIFDDQFSVERPDGSNFTLKIRSTKLEDSAMYFCASSDGPGVGNQPQHFGDGTRLSIL.